This T cell receptor beta chain emerged from a study of blood T cell repertoires in COVID-19. Study at large: Specimens from acute and convalescent COVID-19 originated in the United States, Italy and Spain. Sample material is recorded as cDNA or gDNA derived from T cells, B-cell-depleted T cells, or PBMCs.

The junction had 5 bases not matched to a gene; V was cut back by 10 bases and J by 1 base. The CDR3 has 13 amino acids. CDR1 ENHRY and CDR2 SYGVKD come from the germline V gene. Original handling: Amplification of reference gene primers provided the estimated nucleated cell counts. Sequencing was performed with immunoSEQ multiplex PCR; in TCRdb, only in-frame clones are kept and a portion is missing. Clonal size and the V and J genes are those of that table, whereas D and trimming came from the DNA. The repertoire holds 53,000 or so clones, with about 88% as singletons. The J gene is TRBJ2-3, the V gene TRBV10-3; 7 bases are a match to TRBD2. The specimen was peripheral blood. This TCR came from a man aged 65 to 85 with active COVID-19. CDR3 sequence (DNA): TGTGCCAGCTCGGCGGGAGGCACAGATACGCAGTATTTT. This encodes CASSAGGTDTQYF.